A single sample is the source of the 5 T cell receptor beta chains below, sequenced in a study of OX40 agonist ivuxolimab in advanced cancers. The data were produced by immunoSEQ multiplex PCR, yet TCRdb's version contains in-frame clones alone and is incomplete. This table holds around 65,000 clones, about 91% found once. Material: CD4+ or CD8+ T cells sorted from blood, obtained in a trial of the OX40 agonist ivuxolimab. The receptors shown here come from an adult with an advanced solid tumor such as melanoma, head and neck, liver or kidney cancer.

V gene TRBV15 combines with J gene TRBJ2-7; no clear D. There are 13 residues in the CDR3. V lost 1 base and J 5 bases, leaving 9 bases between the germline ends. Germline V CDR1 and CDR2: LNHNV, YYDKDF (reference sequence). The CDR3 region is CATSRVPSNEQYF. CDR3 sequence (DNA): TGTGCCACCAGCAGAGTTCCGAGCAACGAGCAGTACTTC.

The chain links TRBV4-3 to TRBJ1-1, with D tentatively TRBD1 (5 bases). This CDR3 region has 15 residues. Germline V CDR1 and CDR2: LGHNA, YSLEER. V lost 0 bases and J lost 8, with 16 bases in between. For the CDR3, the DNA is TGCGCCAGCAGCCAAGAGGAGGCGGGGACCACGGAAGCTTTCTTT. Protein product: CASSQEEAGTTEAFF.

The V and J genes are TRBV5-1 and TRBJ1-4; TRBD1 is a possible D gene (5 bases). CDR1 is SGHRS and CDR2 is YFSETQ in the germline V gene. Trimming took off 7 bases at V and 5 bases at J, with 12 bases between the two ends. The CDR3 length is 13 residues. Here the CDR3 DNA reads TGCGCCAGCCAGGACGGGGACAATGAAAAACTGTTTTTT. It specifies CASQDGDNEKLFF.

The V gene is TRBV7-9, the J gene TRBJ2-3; TRBD1 matches 9 bases. The CDR3 contains 16 residues. With V trimmed by 5 bases and J by 3 bases, 9 bases remained unmatched. Germline CDR1 is SEHNR and CDR2 is FQNEAQ (reference sequence). CDR3 region: CASSPPRTGETDTQYF. CDR3 nucleotides: TGTGCCAGCAGCCCCCCCAGGACAGGGGAGACAGATACGCAGTATTTT.

In its sample, this clone was seen once. This chain links TRBV7-3 with TRBJ1-3; 7 bases line up with TRBD1. The V segment lost 0 bases and the J segment 2 bases; nucleotides outside the gene matches: 7. The CDR3 runs 17 residues. From germline, CDR1 is SGHTA and CDR2 FQGTGA. CDR3 residues: CASSLTGRQGTGNTIYF. In nucleotides, the CDR3 is TGTGCCAGCAGCTTAACAGGGCGACAGGGTACTGGAAACACCATATATTTT.